A selection of T cell receptor beta chains follows, all from one sample in a study of blood T cell repertoires in COVID-19. The data were produced by immunoSEQ multiplex PCR, yet TCRdb's version contains in-frame clones alone and is incomplete. The table has some 200,000 clones, about 80% seen once; the top ten hold around 7.5%. The sample consisted of PBMCs or T cells enriched from blood (not recorded which). Receptors originate from a man aged 35 to 55 who had recovered from COVID-19. CDR3s include the opening cysteine and the closing phenylalanine or tryptophan. A D gene is named only where the DNA matches it firmly. The size field is filled for only some rows; it gives once, few, many or a size class.

TRBV6-4	many	TRBJ2-6	TRBD2	CASSDSGGVLTF	TGTGCCAGCAGTGACTCCGGGGGGGTCCTGACTTTC
TRBV10-3	few	TRBJ1-2	NA	CAISGGPGHTNYGYTF	TGTGCCATCAGTGGTGGTCCGGGACACACTAACTATGGCTACACCTTC
TRBV7-2	once	TRBJ2-7	TRBD2	CASSFAAGVEQYF	TGTGCCAGCAGCTTCGCAGCGGGGGTTGAGCAGTACTTC
TRBV19	NA	TRBJ2-7	TRBD1	CASSASGTGYEQYF	TGTGCCAGTAGTGCCTCCGGGACAGGCTACGAGCAGTACTTC
TRBV9	NA	TRBJ1-1	TRBD1	CASSVGGTGGTEAFF	TGTGCCAGCAGCGTAGGGGGGACAGGGGGCACTGAAGCTTTCTTT
TRBV21-1	NA	TRBJ1-4	NA	CASSPRGVANEKLFF	TGTGCCAGCAGCCCCCGGGGGGTAGCTAATGAAAAACTGTTTTTT
TRBV28	NA	TRBJ2-3	NA	CASSRPLTGRKVTQYF	TGTGCCAGCAGTCGGCCCCTCACAGGGCGTAAGGTTACGCAGTATTTT
TRBV7-2	NA	TRBJ1-2	NA	CASSSYGTPIGYTF	TGTGCCAGCAGCTCATACGGGACACCAATTGGCTACACCTTC
TRBV7-2	once	TRBJ1-5	NA	CASSLNRDGNQPQHF	TGTGCCAGCAGCTTAAACAGGGATGGCAATCAGCCCCAGCATTTT
TRBV7-9	NA	TRBJ1-2	NA	CASSPRREGYGYTF	TGTGCCAGCAGCCCCCGGAGGGAAGGCTATGGCTACACCTTC
TRBV29-1	NA	TRBJ1-2	NA	CSAPGEGYGYTF	TGCAGCGCGCCAGGGGAGGGCTATGGCTACACCTTC
TRBV6-5	NA	TRBJ1-2	NA	CASRDRAPGGHGYTF	TGTGCCAGCAGGGACCGGGCCCCGGGAGGGCATGGCTACACCTTC
TRBV21-1	NA	TRBJ1-2	NA	CASSKIEGAVEGYTF	TGTGCCAGCAGCAAAATTGAGGGGGCGGTTGAAGGCTACACCTTC
TRBV6-6	NA	TRBJ2-7	TRBD1	CASSYLNQGAYEQYF	TGTGCCAGCAGTTACTTAAATCAGGGGGCCTACGAGCAGTACTTC
TRBV28	NA	TRBJ1-1	NA	CASGIGGGNTEAFF	TGTGCCAGCGGCATTGGGGGGGGAAACACTGAAGCTTTCTTT
TRBV5-1	NA	TRBJ2-7	TRBD2	CASSYGVGLHYEQYF	TGCGCCAGCAGCTACGGAGTGGGACTACATTACGAGCAGTACTTC
TRBV7-9	NA	TRBJ2-1	TRBD2	CASSLSTSGYNEQFF	TGTGCCAGCAGCTTATCCACTAGCGGGTACAATGAGCAGTTCTTC
TRBV18	NA	TRBJ1-4	NA	CASSPQGFEKLFF	TGTGCCAGCTCACCTCAGGGTTTTGAAAAACTGTTTTTT
TRBV6-5	NA	TRBJ1-5	TRBD1	CASGSQGSNQPQHF	TGTGCCAGCGGGTCACAGGGGAGCAATCAGCCCCAGCATTTT
TRBV19	NA	TRBJ1-2	NA	CASKWTDNYGYTF	TGTGCCAGTAAGTGGACAGATAACTATGGCTACACCTTC
TRBV30	NA	TRBJ1-1	TRBD1	CAWRPAGGSLVGAFF	TGTGCCTGGAGGCCCGCAGGGGGGTCCCTGGTGGGAGCTTTCTTT
TRBV11-2	NA	TRBJ1-1	NA	CASSFHTLVLSTQKKQAFF	TGTGCCAGCAGCTTTCACACCCTTGTTCTTTCGACACAGAAAAAACAAGCTTTCTTT
TRBV19	NA	TRBJ2-1	TRBD2	CASRSPGGRNGNEQFF	TGTGCCAGTAGGTCCCCGGGGGGACGGAATGGCAATGAGCAGTTCTTC
TRBV5-4	NA	TRBJ1-2	NA	CASSLAGREVSGYTF	TGTGCCAGCAGCTTGGCAGGCAGGGAGGTTAGTGGCTACACCTTC
TRBV24-1	NA	TRBJ2-1	TRBD2	CATSRGVYNEQFF	TGTGCCACCAGTCGGGGGGTCTACAATGAGCAGTTCTTC
TRBV2	NA	TRBJ1-2	NA	CASTPGQEMSYTF	TGTGCCAGCACCCCGGGACAAGAAATGAGCTACACCTTC
TRBV6-5	NA	TRBJ1-1	NA	CASSYRGAAEAFF	TGTGCCAGCAGTTACCGGGGGGCTGCTGAAGCTTTCTTT
TRBV27	NA	TRBJ2-3	NA	CASSLSTGYQDTQYF	TGTGCCAGCAGTTTATCGACAGGTTATCAAGATACGCAGTATTTT
TRBV27	NA	TRBJ2-2	TRBD1	CASTPGGQGPTGELFF	TGTGCCAGCACCCCTGGGGGACAGGGCCCCACCGGGGAGCTGTTTTTT
TRBV6-6	NA	TRBJ1-5	TRBD1	CASTGGVGNQPQHF	TGTGCCAGTACAGGGGGCGTTGGGAATCAGCCCCAGCATTTT
TRBV28	once	TRBJ1-3	NA	CASGVTGSGNTIYF	TGTGCCAGCGGCGTGACAGGCTCTGGAAACACCATATATTTT
TRBV6-5	NA	TRBJ1-1	NA	CASSYSMNSATEAFF	TGTGCCAGCAGTTACTCGATGAACAGTGCCACTGAAGCTTTCTTT
TRBV6-2/TRBV6-3	NA	TRBJ2-3	TRBD2	CASSYSTSGTDTQYF	TGTGCCAGCAGTTACTCGACTAGCGGCACAGATACGCAGTATTTT
TRBV21-1	NA	TRBJ1-5	NA	CASSPPPAGTASNQPQHF	TGTGCCAGCAGTCCTCCACCCGCGGGGACAGCTAGCAATCAGCCCCAGCATTTT
TRBV11-2	NA	TRBJ2-7	NA	CASREGSLWEQYF	TGTGCCAGCAGGGAGGGGTCCCTTTGGGAGCAGTACTTC
TRBV11-3	few	TRBJ2-2	TRBD2	CASSRLAGGPTNTGELFF	TGTGCCAGCAGCCGACTAGCGGGGGGACCTACGAACACCGGGGAGCTGTTTTTT
TRBV3-1/TRBV3-2	NA	TRBJ1-2	NA	CASSQPGQYYGYTF	TGTGCCAGCAGCCAACCCGGACAGTACTATGGCTACACCTTC
TRBV6-5	NA	TRBJ1-5	NA	CASSREFGQPQHF	TGTGCCAGCAGTAGAGAATTTGGTCAGCCCCAGCATTTT
TRBV10-2	NA	TRBJ1-5	TRBD1	CASRPGTGGDQPQHF	TGCGCCAGCAGACCCGGGACAGGCGGGGATCAGCCCCAGCATTTT
TRBV28	NA	TRBJ2-2	NA	CASSLLAGELFF	TGTGCCAGCAGCCTACTAGCCGGGGAGCTGTTTTTT
TRBV6-5	NA	TRBJ1-6	TRBD1	CASRTTGGSPLHF	TGTGCCAGCAGGACGACAGGGGGTTCACCCCTCCACTTT